Below, 9 T cell receptor beta chains from the same sample are listed, as sequenced in a study of PD-1 blockade in classical Hodgkin lymphoma (dated by TCRdb to the early 2020s). Library preparation was by the immunoSEQ multiplex PCR assay. Entries here come from immuneACCESS through TCRdb and include only in-frame sequences with V and J called. Some clones fail to appear in such tables; in the studies checked, an unresolved V gene covers under half of the shortfall, and the cause of the remainder is unknown. The sample table shows roughly 70,000 clones, and around 75% are seen once. Roughly 9% of the sample belongs to the ten largest clones. The time point label of this sample denotes: cycle 2 day 1 (C2D1) of nivolumab. Every trial patient had relapsed following autologous stem cell transplantation, and prior brentuximab vedotin exposure was what differed among cohorts A, B and C. The sequences come from peripheral blood mononuclear cells (PBMCs), collected before the second cycle of nivolumab. These receptors all stem from a human donor with classical Hodgkin lymphoma.

The rearrangement links TRBV11-3 to TRBJ2-1; D possibly corresponds to TRBD2 (6 bases). The germline V and J ends were trimmed by 0 bases and 0 bases, with 9 bases remaining between them. The CDR3 loop spans 16 amino acids. CDR1 SGHNT and CDR2 YENEEA come from the germline V gene. The DNA of the CDR3 is TGTGCCAGCAGCTTAGAGGCGGGAATCTCCTACAATGAGCAGTTCTTC. Residues: CASSLEAGISYNEQFF.

V usage is TRBV15 and J usage is TRBJ1-2; D not certain. CDR1 LNHNV and CDR2 YYDKDF come from the germline V gene (reference sequence). There are 13 residues in the CDR3. Between the trimmed V and J ends, which lost 0 bases and 5 bases, there was a span of 7 bases. CDR3 sequence: CATSRDGGYGYTF. The CDR3 DNA reads TGTGCCACCAGCAGAGATGGCGGGTATGGCTACACCTTC.

This clone was observed a single time. V and J are TRBV30 and TRBJ2-7; D is ambiguous. Germline values: CDR1 GTSNPN, CDR2 SVGIG (reference sequence). CDR3 size: 13 residues. The V end lost 2 bases, the J end lost 2 bases, and 10 bases lay between the germline ends. The CDR3 region has the DNA TGTGCCTGGAGTCCGACTTGGGCCTACGAGCAGTACTTC. Its translation is CAWSPTWAYEQYF.

The rearrangement joins TRBV7-9 to TRBJ2-3, with 8 bases fitting TRBD2. V was clipped by 2 bases and J by 3 bases; unmatched bases: 4. The CDR3 has 15 amino acids. CDR1 is SEHNR and CDR2 is FQNEAQ in the germline V gene (reference sequence). This CDR3 reads CASSLSGLETDTQYF. CDR3 in DNA: TGTGCCAGCAGCTTATCGGGACTAGAGACAGATACGCAGTATTTT.

This rearrangement joins TRBV27 to TRBJ1-3; no clear D. Trimming shortened V by 6 bases and J by 4 bases, and 10 bases separated the two germline ends. Looked up from germline, CDR1 is MNHEY and CDR2 is SMNVEV (reference sequence). The CDR3 runs to 13 residues. CDR3 residues: CASRPNSGNTIYF. Written as DNA, the CDR3 is TGTGCCAGCAGACCCAACTCGGGAAACACCATATATTTT.

This chain joins TRBV29-1 and TRBJ1-2, with D maybe TRBD1 (6 bases). The CDR3 extends over 15 amino acids. Germline lookup yields CDR1 SQVTM and CDR2 ANQGSEA. Trimming left V 4 bases short and J 6 bases short, with 21 bases between. The CDR3 sequence is CSVGKMNRASHGYTF. The CDR3 bases are TGCAGCGTTGGGAAGATGAACAGGGCCTCGCATGGCTACACCTTC.

The V call is TRBV4-1, the J call TRBJ2-7; unclear D gene. V lost 2 bases and J lost 5, with 22 bases in between. Germline V gene data show CDR1 as MGHRA and CDR2 as YSYEKL. The CDR3 length is 17 residues. The CDR3 coding sequence is TGCGCCAGCAGCCAACAACTCCTGGAGTTCGTTAGGGACGAGCAGTACTTC. It is translated as CASSQQLLEFVRDEQYF.

This chain uses TRBV6-5 with TRBJ2-7; the match to TRBD1 covers 8 bases. The CDR3 covers 13 residues. Germline V gives CDR1 MNHEY, CDR2 SVGAGI. With 4 bases clipped from V and 5 bases from J, the junction kept 4 bases outside the gene matches. CDR3 DNA: TGTGCCAGCAGTTCCCTACAGGGGGACGAGCAGTACTTC. Translating gives CASSSLQGDEQYF.

The chain recombines TRBV7-9 with TRBJ2-7; 8 positions match TRBD1. V was clipped by 5 bases and J by 3 bases; unmatched bases: 6. CDR1 and CDR2 (germline): SEHNR, FQNEAQ (reference sequence). CDR3 length: 14 amino acids. CDR3 region: CASSLEDRDYEQYF. CDR3 nucleotide sequence: TGTGCCAGCAGCCTAGAGGACAGGGACTACGAGCAGTACTTC.